This TCR beta chain comes out of a study of control samples from healthy donors and cancer patients. The CDR3 contains 15 residues. Trimming took 6 bases from V and 0 from J, leaving 13 bases between them. Germline CDR1 reads LNHDA; CDR2 reads SQIVND (reference sequence). Using immunoSEQ multiplex PCR, the repertoire was profiled, and TCRdb retains in-frame clones only, with some absent. Of about 90,000 clones in the sample, just over 90% were seen once. The gene calls are TRBV19 and TRBJ2-3, with D possibly matching TRBD2 (5 bases). The sample was blood. The TCR comes from a woman in her late teens or twenties in good health. CDR3 nucleotides: TGTGCCAGTAGCCAAAAGCGGATTAGCACAGATACGCAGTATTTT. Encoded protein: CASSQKRISTDTQYF.